This record concerns one T cell receptor (beta chain) sequence. No antigen is known for it. An end of the junction differs from the germline gene, which may be a read error. The data were obtained in a study of T-cell reconstitution after alpha-beta-depleted transplantation in children listed by TCRdb under 2016. With respect to the entire study: The study quantitatively tracked T-cell immune reconstitution after TCRalphabeta/CD19-depleted allogeneic hematopoietic cell transplantation in children using TCR repertoire profiling.

The library was prepared using PCR. Reads for this sample came from an Illumina HiSeq 2500. To normalize quantification of the TCRbeta repertoire, the TCR libraries were built with molecular barcoding that relied on unique molecular identifiers. Clones were called with MiXCR by TCRdb after fastp trimmed the public reads at Q25, and only in-frame beta chains were retained. Each CDR3 protein appears once, grouped with its most common genes and DNA. A total of hundreds of thousands of distinct CDR3 sequences appear in this sample, approximately 17% of them only once. The top ten clonotypes cover approximately 1% of the sample. The CDR3, from cysteine to phenylalanine, totals 10 residues. The retained sequence is limited to the CDR3, 30 bases, with the frame set at the first base. Taken from the germline V gene, the CDR1 and CDR2 loops are MGHDK and SYGVNS.

The clonotype was recovered from a human donor who donated a stem cell graft to a child with acute myeloid leukemia. The specimen was PBMCs from the stem cell graft donor, collected from the stem cell graft. The sequence links TRBV25-1 to TRBJ1-4; TRBD1 agrees with 10 junctional bases. The nucleotide sequence is given as TGTGCCAGCAGTGAGGGGACAGGGGTTTTT. This is translated as CASSEGTGVF. Beyond the CDR3, the reference TRBV25-1 and TRBJ1-4 genes provide the residues; the full variable domain reads: EADIYQTPRYLVIGTGKKITLECSQTMGHDKMYWYQQDPGMELHLIHYSYGVNSTEKGDLSSESTVSRIRTEHFPLTLESARPSHTSQYLCASSEGTGVFGSGTQLSVL.